This TCR beta chain was identified in a study of blood T cell repertoires in COVID-19. At the level of the study: Researchers got acute and convalescent COVID-19 samples from the United States, Italy and Spain. Sources were T cells, B-cell-depleted T cells, or PBMCs; the material itself was cDNA or gDNA.

Original handling: For nucleated cells, counts were estimated from reference gene primer amplification. Libraries were prepared by immunoSEQ multiplex PCR; TCRdb keeps only in-frame clonotypes and omits some of them. Clonal size and the V and J genes are those of that table, whereas D and trimming came from the DNA. Altogether under 95,000 clones are present, around nine tenths being singletons, with the ten largest covering almost 5.5%. This clone was detected a few times. With 0 bases removed from V and 7 bases from J, the gap between germline ends came to 7 bases. From germline, CDR1 is MNHEY and CDR2 SVGAGI. This CDR3 has 13 residues.

The chain joins TRBV6-5 to TRBJ1-5; no firm D call. The receptor's source is a man aged 55 to 69 with acute or convalescent COVID-19. The sequencing input was peripheral blood. As DNA, the CDR3 is TGTGCCAGCAGTTACTCGCACCGGCAGCCCCAGCATTTT. Protein: CASSYSHRQPQHF.